This is a list of T cell receptor beta chains from one sample in a study of neurological immune-mediated disorders. From the 5' RACE reads, TCRdb called clonotypes with MiXCR, one entry per CDR3 protein. The top ten hold approximately 5.9% of the sample, which has 90,000 to 100,000 distinct CDR3 sequences, 3.5% seen once. The material sequenced was PBMCs. The source of these receptors is a young woman with multiple sclerosis. Each CDR3 is given with its conserved first and last residue. The order of the fields is CDR3 protein, CDR3 DNA, D gene, J gene, clone size, V gene. D genes are given only for firm matches. Clone size, where shown, is once, few, many, or a class for clones that have expanded.

cdr3_aa: CASSYSLDGDSPLHF; cdr3_nt: TGTGCCAGCAGTTACAGCCTGGACGGGGATTCACCCCTCCACTTT; d_call: -; j_call: TRBJ1-6; clone_size: many; v_call: TRBV6-5
cdr3_aa: CASSSWGTYEQYF; cdr3_nt: TGTGCCAGCAGTTCTTGGGGGACGTACGAGCAGTACTTC; d_call: -; j_call: TRBJ2-7; clone_size: many; v_call: TRBV6-2/TRBV6-3
cdr3_aa: CASSFQGLREETQYF; cdr3_nt: TGTGCCAGCAGCTTTCAGGGGTTGAGGGAAGAGACCCAGTACTTC; d_call: -; j_call: TRBJ2-5; clone_size: many; v_call: TRBV5-6
cdr3_aa: CASSLPSGGGNEQFF; cdr3_nt: TGCGCCAGCAGCTTACCTAGCGGGGGGGGTAATGAGCAGTTCTTC; d_call: TRBD2; j_call: TRBJ2-1; clone_size: many; v_call: TRBV5-1
cdr3_aa: CASSQEGRGSYNSPLHF; cdr3_nt: TGTGCCAGCAGCCAAGAGGGAAGGGGCTCCTATAATTCACCCCTCCACTTT; d_call: -; j_call: TRBJ1-6; clone_size: many; v_call: TRBV14
cdr3_aa: CSALEASPGLPQHF; cdr3_nt: TGCAGCGCCCTGGAGGCCAGCCCAGGACTGCCCCAGCATTTT; d_call: -; j_call: TRBJ1-5; clone_size: -; v_call: TRBV29-1
cdr3_aa: CASSPPGIGVRKETQYF; cdr3_nt: TGCGCCAGCAGCCCTCCCGGGATAGGGGTTAGAAAAGAGACCCAGTACTTC; d_call: -; j_call: TRBJ2-5; clone_size: many; v_call: TRBV5-1
cdr3_aa: CASSQGQGSGNEQFF; cdr3_nt: TGCGCCAGCAGCCAGGGACAGGGGTCGGGCAATGAGCAGTTCTTC; d_call: TRBD1; j_call: TRBJ2-1; clone_size: few; v_call: TRBV4-3
cdr3_aa: CASSLAGQGEEGYGYTF; cdr3_nt: TGTGCCAGCAGTTTAGCGGGACAGGGAGAAGAGGGCTATGGCTACACCTTC; d_call: TRBD1; j_call: TRBJ1-2; clone_size: many; v_call: TRBV28
cdr3_aa: CASSPWGTAATNEKLFF; cdr3_nt: TGCGCCAGCAGCCCGTGGGGGACCGCTGCAACTAATGAAAAACTGTTTTTT; d_call: -; j_call: TRBJ1-4; clone_size: many; v_call: TRBV5-1
cdr3_aa: CASRGGGGELFF; cdr3_nt: TGTGCCAGCAGGGGAGGGGGCGGGGAGCTGTTTTTT; d_call: -; j_call: TRBJ2-2; clone_size: many; v_call: TRBV25-1
cdr3_aa: CASSLGLAREPSFF; cdr3_nt: TGCGCCAGCAGCCTCGGACTAGCGAGGGAACCATCGTTCTTC; d_call: TRBD2; j_call: TRBJ2-1; clone_size: many; v_call: TRBV5-1
cdr3_aa: CSASRGEGYGYTF; cdr3_nt: TGCAGTGCTAGTCGAGGGGAGGGCTATGGCTACACCTTC; d_call: -; j_call: TRBJ1-2; clone_size: many; v_call: TRBV20-1
cdr3_aa: CASSEYSGRGREKLFF; cdr3_nt: TGTGCCAGCAGTGAATATTCGGGCAGGGGGCGAGAAAAACTGTTTTTT; d_call: TRBD1; j_call: TRBJ1-4; clone_size: many; v_call: TRBV25-1
cdr3_aa: CASSDLSGLLNTEAFF; cdr3_nt: TGTGCCAGCAGTGATCTATCCGGGCTCTTGAACACTGAAGCTTTCTTT; d_call: -; j_call: TRBJ1-1; clone_size: few; v_call: TRBV2
cdr3_aa: CASRGSLNEQFF; cdr3_nt: TGTGCCAGCAGAGGGAGTCTAAATGAGCAGTTCTTC; d_call: -; j_call: TRBJ2-1; clone_size: many; v_call: TRBV12-3/TRBV12-4
cdr3_aa: CASSRRTGGLSETQYF; cdr3_nt: TGCGCCAGCAGCCGACGGACAGGGGGATTGAGCGAGACCCAGTACTTC; d_call: TRBD1; j_call: TRBJ2-5; clone_size: many; v_call: TRBV5-1
cdr3_aa: CASGLALSSDEQFF; cdr3_nt: TGTGCTAGTGGTTTAGCTCTATCTTCGGATGAGCAGTTCTTC; d_call: -; j_call: TRBJ2-1; clone_size: many; v_call: TRBV12-5
cdr3_aa: CSARENPGLGYTF; cdr3_nt: TGCAGTGCTAGAGAGAACCCAGGGTTGGGCTACACCTTC; d_call: -; j_call: TRBJ1-2; clone_size: -; v_call: TRBV20-1
cdr3_aa: CSVKGLGSYEQYF; cdr3_nt: TGCAGCGTCAAGGGGCTGGGCTCCTACGAGCAGTACTTC; d_call: -; j_call: TRBJ2-7; clone_size: many; v_call: TRBV29-1
cdr3_aa: CAISEGLQGHSEAFF; cdr3_nt: TGTGCCATCAGTGAGGGTCTGCAGGGGCATTCTGAAGCTTTCTTT; d_call: -; j_call: TRBJ1-1; clone_size: many; v_call: TRBV10-3
cdr3_aa: CASSTGQGISYEQYF; cdr3_nt: TGTGCCAGCTCCACGGGACAGGGGATTTCCTACGAGCAGTACTTC; d_call: TRBD1; j_call: TRBJ2-7; clone_size: many; v_call: TRBV18
cdr3_aa: CASSIFPTDTQYF; cdr3_nt: TGTGCCAGTAGTATTTTCCCCACAGATACGCAGTATTTT; d_call: -; j_call: TRBJ2-3; clone_size: many; v_call: TRBV19
cdr3_aa: CASSLDGRADEQFF; cdr3_nt: TGTGCCAGCAGCTTAGACGGGCGGGCGGATGAGCAGTTCTTC; d_call: -; j_call: TRBJ2-1; clone_size: many; v_call: TRBV7-9
cdr3_aa: CASSSGQSISYEQYF; cdr3_nt: TGTGCCAGCAGTTCGGGACAGTCTATTTCCTACGAGCAGTACTTC; d_call: TRBD1; j_call: TRBJ2-7; clone_size: many; v_call: TRBV27
cdr3_aa: CSADPRDDSGNTIYF; cdr3_nt: TGCAGTGCCGATCCCAGGGACGACTCTGGAAACACCATATATTTT; d_call: -; j_call: TRBJ1-3; clone_size: many; v_call: TRBV20-1
cdr3_aa: CASREGQAEAFF; cdr3_nt: TGCGCCAGCAGGGAGGGACAGGCTGAAGCTTTCTTT; d_call: TRBD1; j_call: TRBJ1-1; clone_size: many; v_call: TRBV5-1
cdr3_aa: CASSLGQNKETQYF; cdr3_nt: TGCGCCAGCAGCTTAGGACAGAACAAAGAGACCCAGTACTTC; d_call: -; j_call: TRBJ2-5; clone_size: many; v_call: TRBV5-1